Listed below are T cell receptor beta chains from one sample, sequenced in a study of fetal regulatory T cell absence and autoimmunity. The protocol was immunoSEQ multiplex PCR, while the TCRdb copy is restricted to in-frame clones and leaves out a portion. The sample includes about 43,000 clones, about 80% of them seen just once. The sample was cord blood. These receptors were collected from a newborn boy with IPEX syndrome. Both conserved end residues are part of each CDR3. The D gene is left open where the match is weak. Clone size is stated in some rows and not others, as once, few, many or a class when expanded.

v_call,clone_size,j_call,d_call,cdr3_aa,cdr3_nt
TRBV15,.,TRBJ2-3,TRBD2,CATSRGEGGSDDDTQYF,TGTGCCACCAGCAGAGGGGAGGGCGGGAGCGACGATGATACGCAGTATTTT
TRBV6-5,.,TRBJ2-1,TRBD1,CASSRGTGDNEQFF,TGTGCCAGCAGCCGCGGGACAGGGGACAATGAGCAGTTCTTC
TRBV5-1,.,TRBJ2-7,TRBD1,CASRVQGAHEQYF,TGCGCCAGCAGGGTCCAGGGGGCCCACGAGCAGTACTTC
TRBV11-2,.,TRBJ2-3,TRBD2,CASSGGGEASSSTDTQYF,TGTGCCAGCAGCGGTGGGGGGGAAGCCTCGTCCAGCACAGATACGCAGTATTTT
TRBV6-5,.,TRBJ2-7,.,CASYGGRAFYEQYF,TGTGCCAGCTATGGGGGCAGGGCCTTCTACGAGCAGTACTTC
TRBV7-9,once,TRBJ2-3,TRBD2,CASSLARLAGGRTDTQYF,TGTGCCAGCAGCTTAGCGCGTCTAGCGGGGGGCCGCACAGATACGCAGTATTTT
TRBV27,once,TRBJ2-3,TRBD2,CASSWVAGGTDTQYF,TGTGCCAGCAGTTGGGTAGCGGGGGGCACAGATACGCAGTATTTT
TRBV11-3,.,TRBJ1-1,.,CASSVTPMNTEAFF,TGTGCCAGCAGCGTCACCCCCATGAACACTGAAGCTTTCTTT
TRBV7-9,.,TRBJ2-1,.,CASSSRAEGHNEQFF,TGTGCCAGCAGCTCCCGGGCCGAAGGGCACAATGAGCAGTTCTTC
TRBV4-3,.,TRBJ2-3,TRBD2,CASSPVAGGPADTQYF,TGCGCCAGCAGCCCGGTAGCGGGGGGGCCGGCAGATACGCAGTATTTT
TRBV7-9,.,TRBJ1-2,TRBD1,CASSFQITPGTGGGYTF,TGTGCCAGCAGCTTTCAGATCACCCCCGGGACAGGGGGTGGCTACACCTTC
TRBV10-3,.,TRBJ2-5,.,CAIRDKQETQYF,TGTGCCATCAGGGACAAACAAGAGACCCAGTACTTC
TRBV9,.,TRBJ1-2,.,CASSAPGRNGYTF,TGTGCCAGCAGCGCCCCTGGACGAAATGGCTACACCTTC
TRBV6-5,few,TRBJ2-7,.,CASSYFNEQYF,TGTGCCAGCAGTTACTTTAACGAGCAGTACTTC
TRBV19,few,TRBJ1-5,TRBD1,CASSIVGQGVNQPQHF,TGTGCCAGTAGTATAGTCGGACAGGGGGTTAACCAGCCCCAGCATTTT
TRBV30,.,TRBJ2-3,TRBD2,CAWSVGSGSTDTQYF,TGTGCCTGGAGTGTAGGTAGCGGGAGCACAGATACGCAGTATTTT
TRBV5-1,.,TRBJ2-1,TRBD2,CASSSRGGNHEQFF,TGCGCCAGCAGCTCGCGCGGGGGGAACCATGAGCAGTTCTTC
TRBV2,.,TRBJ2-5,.,CASRVGGLQETQYF,TGTGCCAGCAGGGTCGGGGGCCTCCAAGAGACCCAGTACTTC
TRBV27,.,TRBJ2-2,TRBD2,CASRVAGVNTGELFF,TGTGCCAGCAGGGTAGCGGGAGTAAACACCGGGGAGCTGTTTTTT
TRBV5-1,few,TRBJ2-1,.,CASSLDTYNEQFF,TGCGCCAGCAGCTTGGACACCTACAATGAGCAGTTCTTC
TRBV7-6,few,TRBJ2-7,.,CASSLGGSLYEQYF,TGTGCCAGCAGCTTAGGAGGGAGCCTCTACGAGCAGTACTTC
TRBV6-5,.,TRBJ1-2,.,CASSWGNYGYTF,TGTGCCAGCAGTTGGGGTAACTATGGCTACACCTTC
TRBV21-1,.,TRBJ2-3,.,CASRAPRLAASTDTQYF,TGTGCCAGCAGGGCCCCGAGACTAGCGGCTAGCACAGATACGCAGTATTTT
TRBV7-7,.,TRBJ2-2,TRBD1,CASSSTGANTGELFF,TGTGCTAGCAGCTCGACAGGGGCGAACACCGGGGAGCTGTTTTTT